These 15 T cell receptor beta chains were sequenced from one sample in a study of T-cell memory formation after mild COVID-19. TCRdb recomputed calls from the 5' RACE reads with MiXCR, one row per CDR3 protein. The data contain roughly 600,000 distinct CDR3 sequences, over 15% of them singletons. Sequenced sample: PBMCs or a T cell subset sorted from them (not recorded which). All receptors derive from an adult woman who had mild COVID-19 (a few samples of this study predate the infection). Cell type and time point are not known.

DNA for the CDR3: TGCGCCAGCAGTGTGGCGGGGCTCACAGATACGCAGTATTTT. Translating it yields CASSVAGLTDTQYF. The J gene is TRBJ2-3, the V gene TRBV10-2; tentatively, D is TRBD2 (6 bases). This CDR3 has 14 amino acids. Germline V gene data show CDR1 as WSHSY and CDR2 as SAAADI. The V gene lost 4 bases and the J gene lost 2 bases, with 10 bases spanning the gap.

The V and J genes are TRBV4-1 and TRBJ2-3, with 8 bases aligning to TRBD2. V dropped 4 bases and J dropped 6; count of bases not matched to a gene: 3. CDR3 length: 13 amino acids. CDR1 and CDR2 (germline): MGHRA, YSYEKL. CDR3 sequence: CASSPGGDDTQYF. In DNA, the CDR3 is TGCGCCAGCAGCCCCGGGGGGGACGATACGCAGTATTTT.

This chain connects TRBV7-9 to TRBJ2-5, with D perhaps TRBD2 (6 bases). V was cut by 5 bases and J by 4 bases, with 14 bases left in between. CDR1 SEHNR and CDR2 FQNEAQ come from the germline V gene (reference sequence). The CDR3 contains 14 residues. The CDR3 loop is CASSGRDLRETQYF. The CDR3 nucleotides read TGTGCCAGCAGCGGGCGGGACTTGAGAGAGACCCAGTACTTC.

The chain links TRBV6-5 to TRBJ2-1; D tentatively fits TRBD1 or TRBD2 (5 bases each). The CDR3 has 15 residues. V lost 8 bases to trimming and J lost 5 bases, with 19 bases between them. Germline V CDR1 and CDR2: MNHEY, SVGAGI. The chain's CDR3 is CASQRAGWGHNEQFF. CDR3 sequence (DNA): TGTGCCAGCCAACGAGCTGGCTGGGGACACAATGAGCAGTTCTTC.

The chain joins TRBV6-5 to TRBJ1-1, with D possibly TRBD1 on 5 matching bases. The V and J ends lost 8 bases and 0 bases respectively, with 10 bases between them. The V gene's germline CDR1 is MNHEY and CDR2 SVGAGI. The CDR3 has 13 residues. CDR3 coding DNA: TGTGCCAGCGAGGGGCGGATGAACACTGAAGCTTTCTTT. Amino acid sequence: CASEGRMNTEAFF.

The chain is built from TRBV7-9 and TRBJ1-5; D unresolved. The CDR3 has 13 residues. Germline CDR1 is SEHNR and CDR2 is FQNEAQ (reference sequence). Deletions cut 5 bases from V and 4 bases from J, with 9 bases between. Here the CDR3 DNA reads TGTGCCAGCAGCGACGTCGGTAATCAGCCCCAGCATTTT. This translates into CASSDVGNQPQHF.

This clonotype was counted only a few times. The CDR3 is CAWSAAVGTQYF. Written as DNA, the CDR3 is TGTGCCTGGAGTGCCGCGGTCGGTACGCAGTATTTT. The chain carries TRBV30 and TRBJ2-3; D not resolved. Trimming removed 1 base at V and 8 bases at J, with 10 bases between. This CDR3 is 12 amino acids long. CDR1 and CDR2 from the germline V gene are GTSNPN and SVGIG (reference sequence).

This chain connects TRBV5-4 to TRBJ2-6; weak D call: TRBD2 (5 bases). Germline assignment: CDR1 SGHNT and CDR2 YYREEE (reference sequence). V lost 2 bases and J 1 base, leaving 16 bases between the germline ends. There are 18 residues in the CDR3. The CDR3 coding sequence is TGTGCCAGCAGCTTTGAGGGCGGCCCTCCATCTGGGGCCAACGTCCTGACTTTC. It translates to CASSFEGGPPSGANVLTF.

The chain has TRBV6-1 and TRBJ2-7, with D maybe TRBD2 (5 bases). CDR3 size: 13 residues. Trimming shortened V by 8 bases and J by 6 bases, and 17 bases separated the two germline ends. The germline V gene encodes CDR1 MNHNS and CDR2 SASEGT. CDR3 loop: CASLAFHMGEQYF. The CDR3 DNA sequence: TGTGCCAGCCTAGCTTTTCACATGGGCGAGCAGTACTTC.

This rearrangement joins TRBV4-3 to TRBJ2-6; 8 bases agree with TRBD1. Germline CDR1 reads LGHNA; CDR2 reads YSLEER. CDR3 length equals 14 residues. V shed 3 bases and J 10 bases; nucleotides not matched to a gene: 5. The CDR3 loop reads CASSHFGQGNVLTF. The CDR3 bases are TGCGCCAGCAGCCATTTCGGACAGGGAAACGTCCTGACTTTC.

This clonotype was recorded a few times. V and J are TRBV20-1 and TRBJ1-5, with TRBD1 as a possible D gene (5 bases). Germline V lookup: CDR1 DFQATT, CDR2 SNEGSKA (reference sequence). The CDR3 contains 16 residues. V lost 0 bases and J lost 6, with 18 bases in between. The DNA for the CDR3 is TGCAGTGCTAGAGATCTTCTAGGGGCGGTCGGTCAGCCCCAGCATTTT. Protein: CSARDLLGAVGQPQHF.

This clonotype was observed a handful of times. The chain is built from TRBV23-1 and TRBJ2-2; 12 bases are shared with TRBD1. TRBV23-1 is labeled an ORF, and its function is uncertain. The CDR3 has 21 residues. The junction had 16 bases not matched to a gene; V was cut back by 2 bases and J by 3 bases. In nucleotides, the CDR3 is TGCGCCAGCAGTCAACCCCGACGTGGGACAGGGGGCGGAGGGGACACCGGGGAGCTGTTTTTT. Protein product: CASSQPRRGTGGGGDTGELFF.

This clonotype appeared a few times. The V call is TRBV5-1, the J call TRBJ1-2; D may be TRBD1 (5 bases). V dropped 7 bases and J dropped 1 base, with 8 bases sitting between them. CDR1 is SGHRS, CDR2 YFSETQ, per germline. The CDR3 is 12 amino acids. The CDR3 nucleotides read TGCGCCAGCGGACACAGTAACTATGGCTACACCTTC. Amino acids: CASGHSNYGYTF.

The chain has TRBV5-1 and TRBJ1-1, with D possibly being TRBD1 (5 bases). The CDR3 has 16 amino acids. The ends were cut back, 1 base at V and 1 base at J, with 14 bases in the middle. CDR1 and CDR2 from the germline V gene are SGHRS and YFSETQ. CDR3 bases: TGCGCCAGCAGCTTGCAACAGGCGATTAGGAACACTGAAGCTTTCTTT. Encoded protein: CASSLQQAIRNTEAFF.

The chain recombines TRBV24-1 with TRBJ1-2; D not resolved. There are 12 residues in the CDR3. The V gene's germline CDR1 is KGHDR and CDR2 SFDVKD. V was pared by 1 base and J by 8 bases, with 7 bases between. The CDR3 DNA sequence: TGTGCCACCAGTGATTTCCACGGGGGCTACACCTTC. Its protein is CATSDFHGGYTF.